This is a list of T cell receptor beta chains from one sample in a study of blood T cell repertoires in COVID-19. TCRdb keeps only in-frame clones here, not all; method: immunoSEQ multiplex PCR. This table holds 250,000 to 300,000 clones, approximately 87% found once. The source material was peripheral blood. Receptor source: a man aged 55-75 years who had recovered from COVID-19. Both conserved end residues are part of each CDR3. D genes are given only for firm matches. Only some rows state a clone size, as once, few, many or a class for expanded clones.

TGTGCCAGCAGTCTAGCAGGGGGCATAAGGGAAAAACTGTTTTTT	CASSLAGGIREKLFF	TRBJ1-4	TRBD1	TRBV2	NA
TGTGCCAGCAGTTTAATCCCACAATATGGCTACACCTTC	CASSLIPQYGYTF	TRBJ1-2	NA	TRBV28	NA
TGTGCCAGCAGCTTCCCGAGCGGTGCGGAGACCCAGTACTTC	CASSFPSGAETQYF	TRBJ2-5	NA	TRBV11-2	NA
TGTGCCAGCAGCCAAGTGACAGGGACAGATACGCAGTATTTT	CASSQVTGTDTQYF	TRBJ2-3	TRBD1	TRBV4-2	NA
TGTGCCAGCAAACGAGATACGGGGGGGGGCAGGCCCCAGCATTTT	CASKRDTGGGRPQHF	TRBJ1-5	NA	TRBV6-5	NA
TGTGCCAGTAGTATCATCCTGACTAGTAACGAGCAGTACTTC	CASSIILTSNEQYF	TRBJ2-7	NA	TRBV19	NA
TGTGCCAGCAGCTTGGCGGGAGGGCCATCGGATACGCAGTATTTT	CASSLAGGPSDTQYF	TRBJ2-3	TRBD2	TRBV7-8	NA
TGTGCCAGCAGCTTAGTCTTTCGGTCCCAGCAGTTCTTC	CASSLVFRSQQFF	TRBJ2-1	NA	TRBV7-2	NA
TGTGCCAGCAGCCAAACTCGGGACATTGGACAGCCCCAGCATTTT	CASSQTRDIGQPQHF	TRBJ1-5	NA	TRBV3-1/TRBV3-2	NA
TGTGCCAGCAGCGTAGACCGGGGGAAGTCAGATACGCAGTATTTT	CASSVDRGKSDTQYF	TRBJ2-3	NA	TRBV9	NA
TGTGCCAGCAGCGTAGACACAGGGGGAACTGAAGCTTTCTTT	CASSVDTGGTEAFF	TRBJ1-1	TRBD1	TRBV9	NA
TGCAGCGTTCAACCCATAGCGGGAGTTTTCGACGAGCAGTACTTC	CSVQPIAGVFDEQYF	TRBJ2-7	TRBD2	TRBV29-1	once
TGTGCCAGCAGCTTGTTGGACAGGGACAATCAGCCCCAGCATTTT	CASSLLDRDNQPQHF	TRBJ1-5	TRBD1	TRBV5-8	NA
TGTGCCAGCAGCTTCACCCTCCGCAGTTACGAGCAGTACTTC	CASSFTLRSYEQYF	TRBJ2-7	NA	TRBV13	NA
TGTGCCAGCAGCTTCGGACAGGCTAATTCACCCCTCCACTTT	CASSFGQANSPLHF	TRBJ1-6	TRBD1	TRBV5-6	NA
TGTGCCATCAGTGAGGTAGTCGCGAACACTGAAGCTTTCTTT	CAISEVVANTEAFF	TRBJ1-1	NA	TRBV10-3	NA
TGTGCCAGCAGCTTTCCCCCCGACTTGACGGACAGCTCCTACGAGCAGTACTTC	CASSFPPDLTDSSYEQYF	TRBJ2-7	NA	TRBV5-5	NA
TGCGCCAGCAGTACGCCGGGACAGGGTTTCGCTGAAGCTTTCTTT	CASSTPGQGFAEAFF	TRBJ1-1	TRBD1	TRBV5-1	NA
TGTGCCAGTAGTATGACTAGCGGGAGGGCCTACGAGCAGTACTTC	CASSMTSGRAYEQYF	TRBJ2-7	TRBD2	TRBV19	NA
TGTGCCAGTAGTGAGCGATATGGAGTGGACGAGCAGTACTTC	CASSERYGVDEQYF	TRBJ2-7	NA	TRBV19	NA
TGTGCCAGCAGTCGTGGACAGGGCTACGAGCAGTACTTC	CASSRGQGYEQYF	TRBJ2-7	TRBD1	TRBV12-3/TRBV12-4	once
TGTGCCAGCAGCTTACGCCGGTTACAGGGCAATGAAAAACTGTTTTTT	CASSLRRLQGNEKLFF	TRBJ1-4	NA	TRBV7-8	NA
TGTGCAAGTCGCTTCCAGCGGGAGGCCGAAGAGACCCAGTACTTC	CASRFQREAEETQYF	TRBJ2-5	NA	TRBV12-2	NA
TGTGCCAGCAGTTTACGGGGGTCCGGGGAGCTGTTTTTT	CASSLRGSGELFF	TRBJ2-2	NA	TRBV12-3/TRBV12-4	NA
TGTGCCAGCAGTACAATCTCCGGGGAGCTGTTTTTT	CASSTISGELFF	TRBJ2-2	NA	TRBV2	NA
TGTGCCAGCAGCCCTGGGACAGCTAAAGAGACCCAGTACTTC	CASSPGTAKETQYF	TRBJ2-5	TRBD1	TRBV5-4	NA
TGTGCCAGCAGCGCAGGGGAATTGGTGGGGCGCTTACAAGCTTTCTTT	CASSAGELVGRLQAFF	TRBJ1-1	NA	TRBV6-4	NA
TGTGCCAGTAGTATAGATCACGGGAGGGCATCCTACGAGCAGTACTTC	CASSIDHGRASYEQYF	TRBJ2-7	TRBD2	TRBV19	NA
TGCGCCAGCAGCCAAGAATGGGGCGCCAGCTCGAACACTGAAGCTTTCTTT	CASSQEWGASSNTEAFF	TRBJ1-1	NA	TRBV4-1	NA
TGTGCCAGTAGTGTACAGGGGGCTGGGGCTGAAGCTTTCTTT	CASSVQGAGAEAFF	TRBJ1-1	TRBD1	TRBV19	NA
TGTGCCAGCAGCAGGCGGGAGGGCCGGATGGAGACCCAGTACTTC	CASSRREGRMETQYF	TRBJ2-5	TRBD2	TRBV7-9	NA
TGTGCCAGCAGTTACTCGAGGACTAGCGACGAGCAGTACTTC	CASSYSRTSDEQYF	TRBJ2-7	TRBD2	TRBV6-6	NA
TGTGCCAGCAGCCCCGCCGGTTTTCTGGGGGCTGTAAAGACCCAGTACTTC	CASSPAGFLGAVKTQYF	TRBJ2-5	NA	TRBV5-8	once
TGTGCCAGCAGCTTAGGCGGGGCCCAGACGGTTAACTATGGCTACACCTTC	CASSLGGAQTVNYGYTF	TRBJ1-2	NA	TRBV7-2	NA
TGTGCCTGGAGTGGTAGGAACACCGGGGAGCTGTTTTTT	CAWSGRNTGELFF	TRBJ2-2	NA	TRBV30	NA
TGTGCCAGCAGTACGCTTCAGGGGGCAGGGGAGACCCAGTACTTC	CASSTLQGAGETQYF	TRBJ2-5	TRBD1	TRBV6-6	few
TGTGCCAGCAGGGAAACTAGCGGGGGCTCCTACAATGAGCAGTTCTTC	CASRETSGGSYNEQFF	TRBJ2-1	TRBD2	TRBV6-1	NA
TGTGCCAGCAGCGTTAGCGGGAGCTCCTACAATGAGCAGTTCTTC	CASSVSGSSYNEQFF	TRBJ2-1	TRBD2	TRBV11-1	NA
TGTGCCAGCAGCTTAGGAGCCGCGGGACGGACGAACACCGGGGAGCTGTTTTTT	CASSLGAAGRTNTGELFF	TRBJ2-2	NA	TRBV7-9	NA
TGTGCTAGTGGCTGGACTAGCGGGAACTACAATGAGCAGTTCTTC	CASGWTSGNYNEQFF	TRBJ2-1	TRBD2	TRBV12-5	NA
TGTGCCAGCAGCACGTATAGCGAAGCTTTCTTT	CASSTYSEAFF	TRBJ1-1	NA	TRBV12-3/TRBV12-4	few
TGTGCCACCTTAGCGGGTGGGAGCACAGATACGCAGTATTTT	CATLAGGSTDTQYF	TRBJ2-3	TRBD2	TRBV7-9	many
TGTGCCAGTACGGGAGGGGCGTTGAGGGACGAGCAGTACTTT	CASTGGALRDEQYF	TRBJ2-7	TRBD2	TRBV19	NA
TGCGCCAGCAGGATGGGACAGCCGAATGAAAAACTGTTTTTT	CASRMGQPNEKLFF	TRBJ1-4	TRBD1	TRBV5-1	few
TGCGCCAGCAGGCTGACTAGCGGGGGTTCCTACAATGAGCAGTTCTTC	CASRLTSGGSYNEQFF	TRBJ2-1	TRBD2	TRBV5-1	NA
TGTGCCAGCAGCTTGGCCGGCAGGGTTGATACGGGTAATTCACCCCTCCACTTT	CASSLAGRVDTGNSPLHF	TRBJ1-6	NA	TRBV5-4	NA
TGTGCCAGCAGCGTAGGGTCCGCTAGCTACGAGCAGTACTTC	CASSVGSASYEQYF	TRBJ2-7	NA	TRBV9	NA
TGCGCCAGCAGTGAGTCCCAGGGCTGGGGAAGGGCCAACGAGCAGTACTTC	CASSESQGWGRANEQYF	TRBJ2-7	NA	TRBV10-2	NA
TGTGCCAGCAGAAACGACAGGGGGCGAAATGAAAAACTGTTTTTT	CASRNDRGRNEKLFF	TRBJ1-4	TRBD1	TRBV6-5	NA